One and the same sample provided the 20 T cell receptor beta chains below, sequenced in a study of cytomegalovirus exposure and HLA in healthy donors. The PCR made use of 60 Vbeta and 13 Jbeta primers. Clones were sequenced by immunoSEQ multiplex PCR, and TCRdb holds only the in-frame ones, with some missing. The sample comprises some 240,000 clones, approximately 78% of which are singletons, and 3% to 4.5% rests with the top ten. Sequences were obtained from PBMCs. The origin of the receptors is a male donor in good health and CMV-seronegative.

The CDR3 loop is CASSDWQGAGQPQHF. CDR3 in DNA: TGTGCCAGCAGTGATTGGCAGGGGGCGGGTCAGCCCCAGCATTTT. The chain uses TRBV2 and TRBJ1-5; TRBD1 aligns across 8 bases. V lost 3 bases and J lost 6; bases outside the gene matches: 7. Germline CDR1 SNHLY, CDR2 FYNNEI. CDR3 length equals 15 residues.

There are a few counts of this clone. The CDR3 DNA reads TGCGCCAGCAGCTCCGGACTAGCGGGATTGGGCGAGCAGTACTTC. Protein product: CASSSGLAGLGEQYF. The chain uses TRBV4-1 and TRBJ2-7; the match to TRBD2 covers 12 bases. The CDR3 runs 15 residues. J gave up 6 bases and V 5 bases, and 8 bases lay outside the gene matches. From germline, CDR1 is MGHRA and CDR2 YSYEKL.

DNA of the CDR3: TGTGCCAGCTACTCGGGACAGCCGCCACTAGGATTGAACGAGCAGTACTTC. Residues: CASYSGQPPLGLNEQYF. The chain employs TRBV19 and TRBJ2-7; 7 nucleotides align to TRBD1. CDR3 size: 17 residues. V shed 9 bases, J shed 5 bases, and the junction held 22 bases outside the gene matches. Per the germline V gene, CDR1 is LNHDA and CDR2 is SQIVND (reference sequence).

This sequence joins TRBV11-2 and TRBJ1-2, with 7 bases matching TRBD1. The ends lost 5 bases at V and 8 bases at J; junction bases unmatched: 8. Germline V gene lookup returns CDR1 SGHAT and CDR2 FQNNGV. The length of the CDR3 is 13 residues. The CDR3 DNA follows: TGTGCCAGCAGCGCTAGGACAGGAGGAGGCTACACCTTC. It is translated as CASSARTGGGYTF.

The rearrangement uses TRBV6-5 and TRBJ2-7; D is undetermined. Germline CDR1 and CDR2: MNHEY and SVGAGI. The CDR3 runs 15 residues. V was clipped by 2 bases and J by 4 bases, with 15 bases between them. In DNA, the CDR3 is TGTGCCAGCAGTTACATAAACCAGGATTCATACGAGCAGTACTTC. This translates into CASSYINQDSYEQYF.

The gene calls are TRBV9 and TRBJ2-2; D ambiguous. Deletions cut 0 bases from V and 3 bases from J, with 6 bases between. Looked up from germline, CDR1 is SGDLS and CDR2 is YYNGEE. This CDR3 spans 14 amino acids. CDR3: CASSVATYTGELFF. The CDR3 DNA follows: TGTGCCAGCAGCGTAGCTACCTACACCGGGGAGCTGTTTTTT.

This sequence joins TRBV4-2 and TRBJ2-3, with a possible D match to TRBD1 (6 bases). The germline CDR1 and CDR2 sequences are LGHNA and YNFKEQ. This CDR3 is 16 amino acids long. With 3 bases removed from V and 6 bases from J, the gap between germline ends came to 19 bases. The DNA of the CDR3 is TGTGCCAGCAGCCAGCCCCGGACAGCATTGGGGGATACGCAGTATTTT. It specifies CASSQPRTALGDTQYF.

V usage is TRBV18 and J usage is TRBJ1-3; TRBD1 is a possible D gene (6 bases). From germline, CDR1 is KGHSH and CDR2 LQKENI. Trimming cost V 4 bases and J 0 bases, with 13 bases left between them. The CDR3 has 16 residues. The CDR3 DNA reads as TGTGCCAGCTCACTTTTGACAGGCAGCTCTGGAAACACCATATATTTT. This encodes CASSLLTGSSGNTIYF.

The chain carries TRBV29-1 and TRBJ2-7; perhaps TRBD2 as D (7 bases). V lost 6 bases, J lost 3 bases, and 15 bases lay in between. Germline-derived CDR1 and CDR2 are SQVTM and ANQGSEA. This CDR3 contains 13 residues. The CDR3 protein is CSVEGGVVYEQYF. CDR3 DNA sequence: TGCAGCGTCGAGGGGGGGGTAGTCTACGAGCAGTACTTC.

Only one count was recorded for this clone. The CDR3: CASSTQQGPNTEAFF. In DNA, the CDR3 is TGTGCCAGTAGTACCCAACAGGGCCCCAACACTGAAGCTTTCTTT. This chain uses TRBV19 with TRBJ1-1; D is perhaps TRBD1 (6 bases). V lost 4 bases, J lost 2 bases, and 14 bases lay in between. CDR1 is LNHDA, CDR2 SQIVND, per germline (reference sequence). The CDR3 sequence is 15 residues long.

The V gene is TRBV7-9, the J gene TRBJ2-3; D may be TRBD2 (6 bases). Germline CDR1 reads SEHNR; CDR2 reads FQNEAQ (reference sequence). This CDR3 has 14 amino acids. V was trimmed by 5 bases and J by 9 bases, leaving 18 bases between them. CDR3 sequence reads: CASSHRTLSGTQYF. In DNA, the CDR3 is TGTGCCAGCAGCCACCGGACCTTAAGCGGGACGCAGTATTTT. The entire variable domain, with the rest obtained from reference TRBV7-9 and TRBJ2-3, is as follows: DTGVSQNPRHKITKRGQNVTFRCDPISEHNRLYWYRQTLGQGPEFLTYFQNEAQLEKSRLLSDRFSAERPKGSFSTLEIQRTEQGDSAMYLCASSHRTLSGTQYFGPGTRLTVL.

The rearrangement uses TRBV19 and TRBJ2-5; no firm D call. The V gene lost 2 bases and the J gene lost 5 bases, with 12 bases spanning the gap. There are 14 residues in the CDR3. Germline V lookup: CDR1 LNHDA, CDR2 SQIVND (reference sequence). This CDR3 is CASSILASSETQYF. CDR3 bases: TGTGCCAGTAGTATATTAGCTAGTAGTGAGACCCAGTACTTC.

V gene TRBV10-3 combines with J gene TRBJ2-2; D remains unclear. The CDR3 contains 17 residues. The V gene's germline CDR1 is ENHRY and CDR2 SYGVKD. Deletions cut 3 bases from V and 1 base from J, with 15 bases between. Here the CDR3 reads CAISDEVAPGNTGELFF. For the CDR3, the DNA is TGTGCCATCAGTGACGAGGTCGCACCGGGGAACACCGGGGAGCTGTTTTTT.

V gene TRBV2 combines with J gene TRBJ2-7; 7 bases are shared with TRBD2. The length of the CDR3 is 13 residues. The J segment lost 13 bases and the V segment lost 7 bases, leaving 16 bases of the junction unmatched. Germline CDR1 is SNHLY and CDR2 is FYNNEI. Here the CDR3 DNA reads TGTGCCAGCACCCCCCAAGCGGGAACACCTCCCTACTTC. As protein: CASTPQAGTPPYF.

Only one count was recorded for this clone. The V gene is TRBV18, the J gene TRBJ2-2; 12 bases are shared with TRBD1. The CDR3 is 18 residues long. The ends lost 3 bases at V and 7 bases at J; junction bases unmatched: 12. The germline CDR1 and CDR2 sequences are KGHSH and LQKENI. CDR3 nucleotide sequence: TGTGCCAGCTCACCCCCTATCCTGGGACAGGGGGCCGTCGGGGAGCTGTTTTTT. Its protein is CASSPPILGQGAVGELFF.

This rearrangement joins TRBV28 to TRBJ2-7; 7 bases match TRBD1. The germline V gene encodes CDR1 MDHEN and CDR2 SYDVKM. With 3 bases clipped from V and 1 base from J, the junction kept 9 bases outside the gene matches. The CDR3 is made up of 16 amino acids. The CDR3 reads CASSFDREVKSYEQYF. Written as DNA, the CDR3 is TGTGCCAGCAGTTTCGACAGGGAAGTCAAATCCTACGAGCAGTACTTC.

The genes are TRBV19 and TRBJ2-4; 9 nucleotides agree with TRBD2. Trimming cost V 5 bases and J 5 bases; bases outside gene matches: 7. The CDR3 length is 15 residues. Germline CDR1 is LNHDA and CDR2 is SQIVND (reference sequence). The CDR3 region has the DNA TGTGCCAGTAGTGTCGGGACTAGCCGGGAAAACATTCAGTACTTC. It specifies CASSVGTSRENIQYF.

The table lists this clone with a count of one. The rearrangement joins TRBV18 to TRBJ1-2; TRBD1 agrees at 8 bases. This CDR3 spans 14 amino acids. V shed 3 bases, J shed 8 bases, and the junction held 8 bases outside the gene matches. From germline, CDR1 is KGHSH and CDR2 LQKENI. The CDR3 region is CASSPLDRGVGYTF. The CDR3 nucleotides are TGTGCCAGCTCACCCCTTGACAGGGGTGTGGGCTACACCTTC. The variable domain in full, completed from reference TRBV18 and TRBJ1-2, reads NAGVMQNPRHLVRRRGQEARLRCSPMKGHSHVYWYRQLPEEGLKFMVYLQKENIIDESGMPKERFSAEFPKEGPSILRIQQVVRGDSAAYFCASSPLDRGVGYTFGSGTRLTVV.

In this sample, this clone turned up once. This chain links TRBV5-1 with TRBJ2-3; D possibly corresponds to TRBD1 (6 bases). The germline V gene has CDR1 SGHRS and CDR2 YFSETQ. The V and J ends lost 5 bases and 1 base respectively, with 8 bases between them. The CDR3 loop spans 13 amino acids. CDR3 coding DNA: TGCGCCAGCAGGGGGGCACGCACAGATACGCAGTATTTT. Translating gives CASRGARTDTQYF.

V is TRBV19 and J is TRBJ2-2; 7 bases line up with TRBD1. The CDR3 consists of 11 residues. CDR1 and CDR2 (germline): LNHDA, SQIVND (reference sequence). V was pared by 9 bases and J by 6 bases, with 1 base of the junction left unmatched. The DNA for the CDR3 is TGTGCCAGCGACAGGGCCGGGGAGCTGTTTTTT. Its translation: CASDRAGELFF.